The entry that follows covers one T cell receptor beta chain sequence. Its target is not known. The repertoire was sequenced with immunoSEQ multiplex PCR; TCRdb's copy has only in-frame clones and lacks some. The sample consists of roughly 120,000 clones, 75% to 95% of them appearing once. The sample originates from a study of graft-versus-host responses after intestinal transplantation. Study-wide points: Ileal or blood samples showed some GvH clones first, and such clones were also found in recipient marrow.

The sequence came from a human donor who received an intestinal transplant. The sample here was unstimulated CD4+ T cells sorted from spleen or lymph node cells, taken before intestinal transplant.

The CDR3 spells CASSSTSGRKTQYF. The CDR3, as DNA: TGTGCCAGCAGCTCGACGAGCGGAAGAAAGACCCAGTACTTC. J is TRBJ2-5 and V is TRBV5-4, with TRBD2 as a possible D gene (5 bases). This CDR3 has 14 amino acids. CDR1 is SGHNT, CDR2 YYREEE, per germline (reference sequence). Trimming removed 3 bases at V and 6 bases at J, with 15 bases between.